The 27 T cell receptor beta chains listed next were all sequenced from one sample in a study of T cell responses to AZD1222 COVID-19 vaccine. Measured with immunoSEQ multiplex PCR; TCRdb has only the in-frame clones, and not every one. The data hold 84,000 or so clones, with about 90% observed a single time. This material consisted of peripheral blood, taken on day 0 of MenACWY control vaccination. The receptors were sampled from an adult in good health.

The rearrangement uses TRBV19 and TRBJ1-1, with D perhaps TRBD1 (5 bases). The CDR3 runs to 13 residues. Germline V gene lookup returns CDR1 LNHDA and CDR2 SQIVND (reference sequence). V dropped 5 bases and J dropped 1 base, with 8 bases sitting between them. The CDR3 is CASSVQGNTEAFF. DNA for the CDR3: TGTGCCAGTAGTGTTCAGGGGAACACTGAAGCTTTCTTT. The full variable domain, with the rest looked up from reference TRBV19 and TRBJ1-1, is DGGITQSPKYLFRKEGQNVTLSCEQNLNHDAMYWYRQDPGQGLRLIYYSQIVNDFQKGDIAEGYSVSREKKESFPLTVTSAQKNPTAFYLCASSVQGNTEAFFGQGTRLTVV.

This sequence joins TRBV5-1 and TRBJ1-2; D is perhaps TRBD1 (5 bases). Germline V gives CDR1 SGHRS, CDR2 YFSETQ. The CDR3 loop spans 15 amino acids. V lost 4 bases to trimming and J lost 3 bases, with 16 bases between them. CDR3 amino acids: CASSAEGQAHYGYTF. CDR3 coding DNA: TGCGCCAGCAGCGCTGAGGGGCAGGCGCACTATGGCTACACCTTC. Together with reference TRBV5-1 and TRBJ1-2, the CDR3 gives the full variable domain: KAGVTQTPRYLIKTRGQQVTLSCSPISGHRSVSWYQQTPGQGLQFLFEYFSETQRNKGNFPGRFSGRQFSNSRSEMNVSTLELGDSALYLCASSAEGQAHYGYTFGSGTRLTVV.

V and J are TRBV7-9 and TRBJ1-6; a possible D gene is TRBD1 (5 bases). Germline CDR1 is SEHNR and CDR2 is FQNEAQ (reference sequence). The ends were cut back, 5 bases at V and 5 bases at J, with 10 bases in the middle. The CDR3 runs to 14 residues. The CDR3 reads CASSPGPDNSPLHF. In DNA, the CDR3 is TGTGCCAGCAGCCCGGGACCGGATAATTCACCCCTCCACTTT. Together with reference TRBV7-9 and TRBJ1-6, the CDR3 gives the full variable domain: DTGVSQNPRHKITKRGQNVTFRCDPISEHNRLYWYRQTLGQGPEFLTYFQNEAQLEKSRLLSDRFSAERPKGSFSTLEIQRTEQGDSAMYLCASSPGPDNSPLHFGNGTRLTVT.

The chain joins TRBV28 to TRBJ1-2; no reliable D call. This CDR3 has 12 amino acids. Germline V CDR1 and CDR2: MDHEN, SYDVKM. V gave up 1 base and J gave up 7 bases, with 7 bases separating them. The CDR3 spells CASSLSLSGYTF. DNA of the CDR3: TGTGCCAGCAGTTTATCACTATCTGGCTACACCTTC.

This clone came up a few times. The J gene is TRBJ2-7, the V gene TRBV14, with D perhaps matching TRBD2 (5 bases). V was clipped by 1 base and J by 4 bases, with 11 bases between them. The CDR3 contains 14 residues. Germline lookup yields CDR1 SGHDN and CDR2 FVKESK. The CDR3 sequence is CASSQAGMWYEQYF. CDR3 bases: TGTGCCAGCAGCCAAGCGGGGATGTGGTACGAGCAGTACTTC.

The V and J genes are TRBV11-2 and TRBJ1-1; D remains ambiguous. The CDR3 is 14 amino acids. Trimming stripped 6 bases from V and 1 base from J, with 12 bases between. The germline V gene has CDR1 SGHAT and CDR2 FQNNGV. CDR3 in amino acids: CASSELRWNTEAFF. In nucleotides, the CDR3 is TGTGCCAGCAGTGAGTTGAGATGGAACACTGAAGCTTTCTTT.

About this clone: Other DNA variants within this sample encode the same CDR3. The CDR3 is CASSLGTGGSPLHF. The CDR3, as DNA: TGTGCCAGCAGTTTGGGGACAGGAGGCTCACCCCTCCACTTT. The chain combines TRBV28 with TRBJ1-6, with 8 bases that match TRBD1. V lost 3 bases, J lost 10 bases, and 5 bases stayed unmatched. Germline V lookup: CDR1 MDHEN, CDR2 SYDVKM. This CDR3 region has 14 residues.

The CDR3 is CASSKQGAFNQPQHF. The CDR3 DNA is TGTGCCAGTAGTAAACAGGGGGCGTTCAATCAGCCCCAGCATTTT. V is TRBV19 and J is TRBJ1-5; TRBD1 matches 9 bases. The length of the CDR3 is 15 residues. The V segment lost 4 bases and the J segment 3 bases; nucleotides outside the gene matches: 4. The V gene's germline CDR1 is LNHDA and CDR2 SQIVND (reference sequence).

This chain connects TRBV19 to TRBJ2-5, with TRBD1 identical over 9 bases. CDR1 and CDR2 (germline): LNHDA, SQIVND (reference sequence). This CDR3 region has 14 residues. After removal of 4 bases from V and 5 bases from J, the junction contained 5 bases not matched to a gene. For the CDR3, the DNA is TGTGCCAGTAGTAAACAGGGGGCGAGGGAGACCCAGTACTTC. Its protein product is CASSKQGARETQYF. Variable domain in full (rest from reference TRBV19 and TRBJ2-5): DGGITQSPKYLFRKEGQNVTLSCEQNLNHDAMYWYRQDPGQGLRLIYYSQIVNDFQKGDIAEGYSVSREKKESFPLTVTSAQKNPTAFYLCASSKQGARETQYFGPGTRLLVL.

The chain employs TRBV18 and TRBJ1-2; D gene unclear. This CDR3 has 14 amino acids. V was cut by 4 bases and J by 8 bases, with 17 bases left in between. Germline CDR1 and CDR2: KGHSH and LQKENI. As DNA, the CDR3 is TGTGCCAGCTCACGGGAGGACCCAGTCCAGGGCTACACCTTC. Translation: CASSREDPVQGYTF. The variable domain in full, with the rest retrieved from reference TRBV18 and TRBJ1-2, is NAGVMQNPRHLVRRRGQEARLRCSPMKGHSHVYWYRQLPEEGLKFMVYLQKENIIDESGMPKERFSAEFPKEGPSILRIQQVVRGDSAAYFCASSREDPVQGYTFGSGTRLTVV.

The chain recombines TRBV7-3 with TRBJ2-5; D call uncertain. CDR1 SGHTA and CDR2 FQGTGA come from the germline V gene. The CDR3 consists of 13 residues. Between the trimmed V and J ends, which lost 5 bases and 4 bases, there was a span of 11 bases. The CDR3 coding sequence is TGTGCCAGCAGCAATGGTATTGGAGAGACCCAGTACTTC. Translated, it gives CASSNGIGETQYF.

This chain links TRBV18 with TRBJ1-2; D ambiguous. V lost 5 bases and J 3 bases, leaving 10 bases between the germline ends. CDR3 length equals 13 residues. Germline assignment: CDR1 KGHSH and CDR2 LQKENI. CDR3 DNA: TGTGCCAGCTCAGTGGGATCTGACTATGGCTACACCTTC. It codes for CASSVGSDYGYTF.

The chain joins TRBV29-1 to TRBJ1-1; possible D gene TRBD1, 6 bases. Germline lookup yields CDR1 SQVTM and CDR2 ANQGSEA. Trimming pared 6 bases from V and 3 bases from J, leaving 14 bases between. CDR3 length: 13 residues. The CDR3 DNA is TGCAGCGTCGCCAGGGGTCCTGACACTGAAGCTTTCTTT. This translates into CSVARGPDTEAFF.

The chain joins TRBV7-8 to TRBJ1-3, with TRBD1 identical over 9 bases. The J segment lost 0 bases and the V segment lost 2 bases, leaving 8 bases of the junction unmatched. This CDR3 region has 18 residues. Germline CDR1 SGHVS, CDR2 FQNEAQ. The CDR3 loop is CASSLFLTGGTSGNTIYF. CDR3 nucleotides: TGTGCCAGCAGCTTATTTTTGACAGGGGGTACCTCTGGAAACACCATATATTTT. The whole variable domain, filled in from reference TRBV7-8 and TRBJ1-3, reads GAGVSQSPRYKVAKRGQDVALRCDPISGHVSLFWYQQALGQGPEFLTYFQNEAQLDKSGLPSDRFFAERPEGSVSTLKIQRTQQEDSAVYLCASSLFLTGGTSGNTIYFGEGSWLTVV.

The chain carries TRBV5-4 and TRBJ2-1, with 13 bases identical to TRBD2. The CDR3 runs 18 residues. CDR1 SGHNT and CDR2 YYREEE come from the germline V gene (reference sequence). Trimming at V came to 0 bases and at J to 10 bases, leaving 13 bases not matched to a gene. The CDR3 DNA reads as TGTGCCAGCAGCTTGGGACTAGCGGGAGGACAAGCAGGGGGGGAGCAGTTCTTC. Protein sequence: CASSLGLAGGQAGGEQFF.

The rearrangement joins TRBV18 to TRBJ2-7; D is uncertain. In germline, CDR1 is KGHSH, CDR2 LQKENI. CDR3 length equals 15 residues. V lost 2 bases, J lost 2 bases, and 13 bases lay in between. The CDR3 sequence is CASSPGASTAYEQYF. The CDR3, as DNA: TGTGCCAGCTCACCAGGAGCCAGCACGGCCTACGAGCAGTACTTC.

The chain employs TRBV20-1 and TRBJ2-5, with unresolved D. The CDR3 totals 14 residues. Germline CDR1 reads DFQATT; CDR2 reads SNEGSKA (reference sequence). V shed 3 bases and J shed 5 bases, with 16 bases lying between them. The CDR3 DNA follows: TGCAGTGCTAGTCAGGTGGTGGGCCACGAGACCCAGTACTTC. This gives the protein CSASQVVGHETQYF.

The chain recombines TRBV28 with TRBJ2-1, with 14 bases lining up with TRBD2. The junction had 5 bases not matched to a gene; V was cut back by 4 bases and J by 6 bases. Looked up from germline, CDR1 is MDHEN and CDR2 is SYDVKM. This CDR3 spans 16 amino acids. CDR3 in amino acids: CASSSPGTSGGNEQFF. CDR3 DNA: TGTGCCAGCAGTTCACCTGGGACTAGCGGGGGCAATGAGCAGTTCTTC.

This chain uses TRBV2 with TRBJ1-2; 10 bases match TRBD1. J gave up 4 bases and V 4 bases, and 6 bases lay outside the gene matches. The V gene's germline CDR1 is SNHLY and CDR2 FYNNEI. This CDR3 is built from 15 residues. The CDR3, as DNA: TGTGCCAGCAGTGGTCCATGGGACAGGGGCTATGGCTACACCTTC. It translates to CASSGPWDRGYGYTF. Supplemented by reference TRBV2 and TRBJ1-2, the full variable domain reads EPEVTQTPSHQVTQMGQEVILRCVPISNHLYFYWYRQILGQKVEFLVSFYNNEISEKSEIFDDQFSVERPDGSNFTLKIRSTKLEDSAMYFCASSGPWDRGYGYTFGSGTRLTVV.

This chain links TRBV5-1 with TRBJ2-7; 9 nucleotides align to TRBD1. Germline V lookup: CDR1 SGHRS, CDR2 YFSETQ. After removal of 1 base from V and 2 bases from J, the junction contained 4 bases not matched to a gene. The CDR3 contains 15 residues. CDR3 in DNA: TGCGCCAGCAGCTTGCGGGACAGGGAGGCCTACGAGCAGTACTTC. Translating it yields CASSLRDREAYEQYF.

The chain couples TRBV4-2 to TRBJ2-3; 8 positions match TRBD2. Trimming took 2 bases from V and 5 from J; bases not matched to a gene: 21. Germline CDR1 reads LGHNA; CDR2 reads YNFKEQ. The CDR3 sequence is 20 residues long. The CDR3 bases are TGTGCCAGCAGCCAACCTCTGGGACTAGAGGGCCTGGGGGGTCAAGATACGCAGTATTTT. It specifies CASSQPLGLEGLGGQDTQYF.

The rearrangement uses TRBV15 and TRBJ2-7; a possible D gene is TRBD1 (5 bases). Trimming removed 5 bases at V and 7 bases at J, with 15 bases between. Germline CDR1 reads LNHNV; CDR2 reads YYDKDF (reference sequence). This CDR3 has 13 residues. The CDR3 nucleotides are TGTGCCACCAGCCGCGACAGCTCCCGGGAGCAGTACTTC. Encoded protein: CATSRDSSREQYF. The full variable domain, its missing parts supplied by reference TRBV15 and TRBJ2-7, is DAMVIQNPRYQVTQFGKPVTLSCSQTLNHNVMYWYQQKSSQAPKLLFHYYDKDFNNEADTPDNFQSRRPNTSFCFLDIRSPGLGDTAMYLCATSRDSSREQYFGPGTRLTVT.

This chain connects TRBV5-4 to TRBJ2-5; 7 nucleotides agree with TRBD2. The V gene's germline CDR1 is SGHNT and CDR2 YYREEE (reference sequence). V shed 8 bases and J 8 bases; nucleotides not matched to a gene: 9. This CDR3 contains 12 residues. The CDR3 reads CASHTSGTTQYF. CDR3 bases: TGTGCCAGTCATACCAGCGGGACTACCCAGTACTTC.

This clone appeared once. CDR3 amino acids: CASSFKTPPLHNYGYTF. The CDR3 coding sequence is TGTGCCAGCAGCTTCAAAACCCCGCCTTTACATAACTATGGCTACACCTTC. V gene TRBV5-4 combines with J gene TRBJ1-2, with D uncertain. The germline CDR1 and CDR2 sequences are SGHNT and YYREEE (reference sequence). This CDR3 region has 17 residues. Deletions cut 2 bases from V and 1 base from J, with 18 bases between.

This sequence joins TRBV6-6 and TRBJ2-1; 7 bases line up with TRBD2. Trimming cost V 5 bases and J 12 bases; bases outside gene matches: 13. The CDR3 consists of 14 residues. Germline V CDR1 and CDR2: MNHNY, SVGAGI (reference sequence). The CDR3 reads CASSQSLAGVSQFF. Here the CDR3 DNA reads TGTGCCAGCAGTCAATCACTGGCGGGAGTTTCGCAGTTCTTC.

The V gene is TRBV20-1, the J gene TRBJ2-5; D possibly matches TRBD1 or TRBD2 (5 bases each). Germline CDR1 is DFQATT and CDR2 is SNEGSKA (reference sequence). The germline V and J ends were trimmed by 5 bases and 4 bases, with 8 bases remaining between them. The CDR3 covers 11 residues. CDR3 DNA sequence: TGCAGTGCTGAGGGGCGAGAGACCCAGTACTTC. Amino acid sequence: CSAEGRETQYF.

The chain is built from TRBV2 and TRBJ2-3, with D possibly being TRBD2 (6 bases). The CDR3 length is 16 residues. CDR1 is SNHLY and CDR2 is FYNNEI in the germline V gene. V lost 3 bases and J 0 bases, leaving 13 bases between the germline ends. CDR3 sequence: CASSDPLAISTDTQYF. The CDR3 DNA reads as TGTGCCAGCAGTGACCCCCTAGCGATTAGCACAGATACGCAGTATTTT.